This T cell receptor (beta chain) came from a study of blood T cell repertoires in COVID-19. The wider study: Sites in the United States, Italy and Spain provided acute and convalescent COVID-19 samples. T cells, B-cell-depleted T cells, or PBMCs provided the cDNA or gDNA that served as material.

Seattle researchers signed up patients amid active infection and tracked them longitudinally. This clone was picked up a small number of times. CDR3 length equals 16 residues. Germline V gene sequence: CDR1 MDHEN, CDR2 SYDVKM. The trim removed 5 bases at V and 5 bases at J, leaving 11 bases unmatched. The assay was immunoSEQ multiplex PCR, and TCRdb's table has in-frame clones only and misses some. The repertoire holds approximately 120,000 clones, with roughly 74% as singletons. The source of this sequence is a man at least 80 years old with COVID-19, enrolled during active disease. The rearrangement links TRBV28 to TRBJ2-7, with 11 bases aligning to TRBD2. Sequencing was done on a sample of peripheral blood. This chain's CDR3 is CASSPTSGILRDEQYF. In nucleotides, the CDR3 is TGTGCCAGCAGTCCGACTAGCGGGATTCTAAGGGACGAGCAGTACTTC.